This paragraph reports one T cell receptor beta chain. Survey-level immunoSEQ sequencing profiled the TCR beta repertoire. Assay: immunoSEQ multiplex PCR; the TCRdb copy retains only in-frame clones and omits some. The sample lists 40,000 to 55,000 clones; roughly 93% were seen once. Specimen: PBMCs. This TCR was sampled from a man aged 40-55 years with rheumatoid arthritis.

In DNA form, the CDR3 reads TGCGCCAGCAGCTTGGTGGGGGGAGGGCCTTCCTACGAGCAGTACTTC. Its translation is CASSLVGGGPSYEQYF. This rearrangement joins TRBV5-1 to TRBJ2-7; 7 bases fit TRBD2. Trimming removed 0 bases from V and 1 base from J; junction bases left unmatched: 7. This CDR3 region has 16 residues. Per germline, CDR1 SGHRS and CDR2 YFSETQ.